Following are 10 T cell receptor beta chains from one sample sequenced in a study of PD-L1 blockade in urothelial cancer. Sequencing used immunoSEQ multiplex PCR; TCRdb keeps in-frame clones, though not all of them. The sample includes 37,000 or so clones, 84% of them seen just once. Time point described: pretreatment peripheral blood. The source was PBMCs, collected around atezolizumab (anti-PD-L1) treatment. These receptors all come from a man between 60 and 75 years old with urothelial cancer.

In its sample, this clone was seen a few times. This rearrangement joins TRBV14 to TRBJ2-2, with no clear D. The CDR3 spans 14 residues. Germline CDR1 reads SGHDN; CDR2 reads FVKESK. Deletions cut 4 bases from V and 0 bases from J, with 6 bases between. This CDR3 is CASSLNTNTGELFF. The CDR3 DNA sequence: TGTGCCAGCAGCCTTAACACGAACACCGGGGAGCTGTTTTTT.

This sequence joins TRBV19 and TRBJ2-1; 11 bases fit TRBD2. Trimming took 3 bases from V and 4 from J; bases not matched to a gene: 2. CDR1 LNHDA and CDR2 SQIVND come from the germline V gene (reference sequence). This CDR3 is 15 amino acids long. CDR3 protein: CASSIRLAGYNEQFF. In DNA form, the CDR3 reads TGTGCCAGTAGTATCAGACTAGCGGGATACAATGAGCAGTTCTTC.

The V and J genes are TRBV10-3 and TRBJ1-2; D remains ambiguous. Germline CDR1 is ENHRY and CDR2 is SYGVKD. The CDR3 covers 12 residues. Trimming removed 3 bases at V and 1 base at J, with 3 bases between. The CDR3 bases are TGTGCCATCAGTGACAGTAACTATGGCTACACCTTC. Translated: CAISDSNYGYTF.

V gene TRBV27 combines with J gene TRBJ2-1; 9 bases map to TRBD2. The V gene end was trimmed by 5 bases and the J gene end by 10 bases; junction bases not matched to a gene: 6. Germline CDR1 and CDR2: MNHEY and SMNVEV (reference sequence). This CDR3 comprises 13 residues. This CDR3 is CASSPPGLAEQFF. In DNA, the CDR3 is TGTGCCAGCAGTCCACCCGGACTAGCGGAGCAGTTCTTC.

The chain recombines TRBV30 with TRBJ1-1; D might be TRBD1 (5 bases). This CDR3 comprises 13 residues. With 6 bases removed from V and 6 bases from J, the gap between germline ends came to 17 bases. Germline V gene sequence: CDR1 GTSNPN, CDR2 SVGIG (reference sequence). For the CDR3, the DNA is TGTGCCTGCTACCCGGGGGGGTTCCCTGAAGCTTTCTTT. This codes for CACYPGGFPEAFF.

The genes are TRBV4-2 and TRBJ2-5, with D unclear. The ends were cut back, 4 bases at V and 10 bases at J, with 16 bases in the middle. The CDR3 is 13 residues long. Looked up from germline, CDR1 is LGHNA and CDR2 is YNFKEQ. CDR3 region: CASSLVGVEDQYF. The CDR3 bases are TGTGCCAGCAGCCTAGTCGGAGTTGAGGACCAGTACTTC.

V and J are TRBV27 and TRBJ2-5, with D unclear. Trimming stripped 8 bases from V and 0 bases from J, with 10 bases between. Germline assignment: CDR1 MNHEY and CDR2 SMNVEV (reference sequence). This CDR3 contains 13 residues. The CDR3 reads CASAVYYQETQYF. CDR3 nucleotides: TGTGCCAGCGCGGTCTACTACCAAGAGACCCAGTACTTC.

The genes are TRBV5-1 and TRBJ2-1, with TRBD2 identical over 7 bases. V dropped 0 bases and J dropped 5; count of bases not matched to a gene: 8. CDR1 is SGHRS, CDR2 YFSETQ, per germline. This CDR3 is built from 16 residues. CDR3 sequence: CASSLGAAGAHNEQFF. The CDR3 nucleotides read TGCGCCAGCAGCTTGGGGGCCGCGGGAGCCCACAATGAGCAGTTCTTC.

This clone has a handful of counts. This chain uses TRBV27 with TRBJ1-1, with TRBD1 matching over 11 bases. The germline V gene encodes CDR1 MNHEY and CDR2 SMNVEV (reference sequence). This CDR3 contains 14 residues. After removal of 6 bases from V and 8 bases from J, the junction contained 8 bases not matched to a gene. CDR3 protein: CASSPRRTGGEAFF. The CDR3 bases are TGTGCCAGCAGCCCCCGTCGGACAGGGGGCGAAGCTTTCTTT.

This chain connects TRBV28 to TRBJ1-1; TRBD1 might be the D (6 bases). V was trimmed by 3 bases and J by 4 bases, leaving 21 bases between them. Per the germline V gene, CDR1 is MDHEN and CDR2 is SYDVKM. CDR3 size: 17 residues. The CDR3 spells CASSFYGGASSGTEAFF. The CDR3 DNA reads TGTGCCAGCAGTTTCTATGGGGGCGCAAGTTCGGGCACTGAAGCTTTCTTT.